This passage covers 3 T cell receptor beta chains from one sample sequenced in a study of cytomegalovirus exposure and HLA in healthy donors. Primers for the PCR totalled 60 Vbeta and 13 Jbeta. Clones were read by immunoSEQ multiplex PCR, and TCRdb kept only the in-frame ones, dropping some. The sample comprises roughly 140,000 clones, 55% to 70% of which are singletons, and 2.5% to 3.5% rests with the top ten. Sequenced material: PBMCs. All receptors derive from a woman in her twenties or thirties in good health and CMV-seropositive.

J is TRBJ2-1 and V is TRBV13, with 10 positions matching TRBD2. The CDR3 has 13 amino acids. Germline lookup yields CDR1 PRHDT and CDR2 FYEKMQ (reference sequence). Unmatched junction bases numbered 5, after V lost 5 bases and J lost 10 bases. CDR3 nucleotide sequence: TGTGCCAGCAGCCTACTGGGACTAGCGGAGCAGTTCTTC. This codes for CASSLLGLAEQFF.

V is TRBV12-2 and J is TRBJ1-2; no check of the table's D call, TRBD1, against the DNA was made. TRBV12-2 constitutes a pseudogene. The CDR3 runs 17 residues. The CDR3: CASRTRHTGYIGYGYTF. CDR3 nucleotides: TGTGCAAGTCGCACACGACATACAGGGTATATTGGGTATGGCTACACCTTC.

For this clone: This CDR3 is also generated by other DNA sequences in the sample. The chain is built from TRBV6-5 and TRBJ2-1; 7 nucleotides line up with TRBD2. The germline CDR1 and CDR2 sequences are MNHEY and SVGAGI. The CDR3 consists of 15 residues. V lost 6 bases to trimming and J lost 0 bases; unmatched junction nucleotides: 5. The CDR3 is CASSRAGVSYNEQFF. The CDR3 DNA reads as TGTGCCAGCAGCCGTGCGGGGGTCTCCTACAATGAGCAGTTCTTC.